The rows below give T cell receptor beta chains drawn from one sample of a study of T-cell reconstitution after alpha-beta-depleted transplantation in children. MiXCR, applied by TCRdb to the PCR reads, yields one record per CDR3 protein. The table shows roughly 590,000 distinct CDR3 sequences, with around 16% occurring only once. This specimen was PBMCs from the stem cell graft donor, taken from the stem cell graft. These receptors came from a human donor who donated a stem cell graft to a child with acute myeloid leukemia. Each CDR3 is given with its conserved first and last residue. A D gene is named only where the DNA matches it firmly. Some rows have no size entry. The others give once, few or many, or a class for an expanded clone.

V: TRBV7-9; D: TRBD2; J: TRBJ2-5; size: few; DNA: TGTGCCCAGACCGGGGGGAGTTCTGGAGAGACCCAGTACTTC; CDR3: CAQTGGSSGETQYF
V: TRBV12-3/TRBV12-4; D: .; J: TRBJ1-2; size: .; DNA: TGTGCCAGCGGGACCCGGGAGGCGGACTATGGCTACACCTTC; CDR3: CASGTREADYGYTF
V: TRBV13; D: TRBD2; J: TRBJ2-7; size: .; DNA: TGTGCCAGCAGCTCCGGACTAGCGAGCGAGCAGTACTTC; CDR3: CASSSGLASEQYF
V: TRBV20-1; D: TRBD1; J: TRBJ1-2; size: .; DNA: TGCAGTGCTAGACAGGGGGCCAGAAACTATGGCTACACCTTC; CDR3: CSARQGARNYGYTF
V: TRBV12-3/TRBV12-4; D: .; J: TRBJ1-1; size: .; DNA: TGTGCCAGCAGTAGCCCCTGGGAGGTGGCTTTCTTT; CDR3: CASSSPWEVAFF
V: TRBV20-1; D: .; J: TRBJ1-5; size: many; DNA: TGCAGTGCTAGATTTGTTAGCAATCAGCCCCAGCATTTT; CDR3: CSARFVSNQPQHF
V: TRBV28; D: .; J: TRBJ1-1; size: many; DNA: TGTGCCAGCAGGTGGGCTGGGATTGGAACTGAAGCTTTCTTT; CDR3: CASRWAGIGTEAFF
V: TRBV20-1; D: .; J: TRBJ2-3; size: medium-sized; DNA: TGCAGTGCTAGTCGGCTAGCGAGGAGTGCAGATACGCAGTATTTT; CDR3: CSASRLARSADTQYF
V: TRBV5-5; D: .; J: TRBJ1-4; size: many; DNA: TGTGCCAGCAGCCCGGGGACAAAACTGTTTTTT; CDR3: CASSPGTKLFF
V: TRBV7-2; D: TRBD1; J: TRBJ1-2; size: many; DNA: TGTGCCAGCAGCTCAGGACAGGGTGATTATGGCTACACCTTC; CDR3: CASSSGQGDYGYTF
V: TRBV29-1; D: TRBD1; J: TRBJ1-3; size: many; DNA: TGCAGCGCTGGGACAGTTCGTCGAAACACCATATATTTT; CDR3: CSAGTVRRNTIYF
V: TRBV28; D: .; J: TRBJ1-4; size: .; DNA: TGTGCCAGCAGTCCGTCTGGAGGATTTGCAACTAATGAAAAACTGTTTTTT; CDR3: CASSPSGGFATNEKLFF
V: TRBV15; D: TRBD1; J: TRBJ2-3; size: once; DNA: TGTGCCACCAGCGACAGGGTCACAGATACGCAGTATTTT; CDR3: CATSDRVTDTQYF
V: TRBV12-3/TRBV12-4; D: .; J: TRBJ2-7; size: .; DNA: TGTGCCAGCGGAAGAAACTCCTACGAGCAGTACTTC; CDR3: CASGRNSYEQYF
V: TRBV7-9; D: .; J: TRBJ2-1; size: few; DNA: TGTGCCAGCAGCTCGTCTCACGCCTCCTACAATGAGCAGTTCTTC; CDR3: CASSSSHASYNEQFF
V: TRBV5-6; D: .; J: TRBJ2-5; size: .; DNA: TGTGCCAGCAGCTTTCAGAGCCACCAAGAGACCCAGTACTTC; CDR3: CASSFQSHQETQYF
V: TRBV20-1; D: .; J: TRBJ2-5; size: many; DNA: TGCAGTGCCCGAGCGGCTTTCCCAGAGACCCAGTACTTC; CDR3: CSARAAFPETQYF
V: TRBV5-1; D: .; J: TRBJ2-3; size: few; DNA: TGCGCCAGCAGCGGGGGGGGCCGGGATACGCAGTATTTT; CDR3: CASSGGGRDTQYF
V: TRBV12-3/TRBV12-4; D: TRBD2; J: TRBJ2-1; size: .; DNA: TGTGCCAGCAGTTCAAGGGTAGCGGGGGGTGGTGATGAGCAGTTCTTC; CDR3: CASSSRVAGGGDEQFF
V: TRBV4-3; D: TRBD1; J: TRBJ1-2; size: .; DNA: TGCGCCAGCAGCCAAGTGGCCGGGACAGGGGACGGCTACACCTTC; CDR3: CASSQVAGTGDGYTF
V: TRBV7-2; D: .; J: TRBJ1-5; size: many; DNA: TGTGCCAGCAGCTTAGGCAGGAACAATCAGCCCCAGCATTTT; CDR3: CASSLGRNNQPQHF
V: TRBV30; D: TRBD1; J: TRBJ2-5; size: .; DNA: TGTGCCTGGACGGCATCCGGGACAGGGCTAGAGACCCAGTACTTC; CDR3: CAWTASGTGLETQYF
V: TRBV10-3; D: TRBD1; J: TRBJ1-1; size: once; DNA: TGTGCCATCAGTCAGGGGGGAGAGACTGAAGCTTTCTTT; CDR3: CAISQGGETEAFF
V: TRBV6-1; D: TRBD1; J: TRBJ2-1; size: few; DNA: TGTGCCAGCAGTCCGGACAGGGCTAACAATGAGCAGTTCTTC; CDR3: CASSPDRANNEQFF
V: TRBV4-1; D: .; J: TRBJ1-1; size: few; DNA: TGCGCCAGCAGCCAAGTTTCCCAGGGCGCTGAAGCTTTCTTT; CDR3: CASSQVSQGAEAFF
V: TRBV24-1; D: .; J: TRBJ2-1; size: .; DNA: TGTGCCACCAGTGATTCTACAAATGAGCAGTTCTTC; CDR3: CATSDSTNEQFF
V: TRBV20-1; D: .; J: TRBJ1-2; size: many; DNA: TGCAGTGCTTGGCTACAAACAGGGAGGGGTGGCTACACCTTC; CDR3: CSAWLQTGRGGYTF
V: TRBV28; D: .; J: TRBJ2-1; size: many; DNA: TGTGCCAGCAACGAGGACAATGAGCAGTTCTTC; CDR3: CASNEDNEQFF
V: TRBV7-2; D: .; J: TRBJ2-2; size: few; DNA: TGTGCCAGCAGCTTCAGCCCGTCGGTCACCGGGGAGCTGTTTTTT; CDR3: CASSFSPSVTGELFF
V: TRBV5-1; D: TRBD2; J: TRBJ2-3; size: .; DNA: TGCGCCAGCAGCTTCGGCGGGGGGTCCCCCCACCTTGGCACAGATACGCAGTATTTT; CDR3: CASSFGGGSPHLGTDTQYF
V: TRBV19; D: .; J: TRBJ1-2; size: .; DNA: TGTGCCAGTAGTTTACAGTCCCCTTACAGGAGCTACACCTTC; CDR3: CASSLQSPYRSYTF
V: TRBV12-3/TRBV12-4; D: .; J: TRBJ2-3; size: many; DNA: TGTGCCAGCAGTTACGGGACGGCTGATACGCAGTATTTT; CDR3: CASSYGTADTQYF
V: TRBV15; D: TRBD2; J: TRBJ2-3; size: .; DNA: TGTGCCACCAGTCCTCTAGCGGGGGGGCCGGTAGATACGCAGTATTTT; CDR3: CATSPLAGGPVDTQYF
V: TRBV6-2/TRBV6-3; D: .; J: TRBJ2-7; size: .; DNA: TGTGCCGCAGGGGCTGGAAGGTCCTACGAGCAGTACTTC; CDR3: CAAGAGRSYEQYF
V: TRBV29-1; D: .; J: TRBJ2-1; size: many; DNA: TGCAGCGTTGCCAGTGAGCAGTTCTTC; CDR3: CSVASEQFF
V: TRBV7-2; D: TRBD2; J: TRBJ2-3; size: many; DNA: TGTGCCAGCAGCTCCGGGACTAGCGGGGGATGGGGTACGCAGTATTTT; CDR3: CASSSGTSGGWGTQYF
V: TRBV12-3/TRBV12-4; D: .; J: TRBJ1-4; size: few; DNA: TGTGCCAGCAGTCACGGGACGGGGCACGAAAAACTGTTTTTT; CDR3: CASSHGTGHEKLFF
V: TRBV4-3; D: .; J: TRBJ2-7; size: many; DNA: TGCGCCAGCAGCCAAGAGGCAGGAGGGGGGTACGAGCAGTACTTC; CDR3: CASSQEAGGGYEQYF
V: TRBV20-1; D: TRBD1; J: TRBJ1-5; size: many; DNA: TGCAGTGCAACGACAGGGGAGAATCAGCCCCAGCATTTT; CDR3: CSATTGENQPQHF
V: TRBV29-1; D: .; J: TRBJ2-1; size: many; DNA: TGCAGCGTTGAACGACCCGGGGGCCCCTACAATGAGCAGTTCTTC; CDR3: CSVERPGGPYNEQFF
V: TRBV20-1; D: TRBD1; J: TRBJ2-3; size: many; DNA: TGCAGTGCTAGAGGAGGACAGGGGGTGAACACAGATACGCAGTATTTT; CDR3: CSARGGQGVNTDTQYF
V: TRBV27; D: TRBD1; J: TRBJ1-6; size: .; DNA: TGTGCCAGCGGTCGGGACAGTAATTCACCCCTCCACTTT; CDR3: CASGRDSNSPLHF
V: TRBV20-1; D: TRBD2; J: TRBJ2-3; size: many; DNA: TGCAGTGCTACGCGGGGGTCCGGCACAGATACGCAGTATTTT; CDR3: CSATRGSGTDTQYF
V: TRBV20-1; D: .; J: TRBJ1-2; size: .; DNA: TGCAGTGCTAGAGGGATAGATCGATTCTATGGCTACACCTTC; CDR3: CSARGIDRFYGYTF
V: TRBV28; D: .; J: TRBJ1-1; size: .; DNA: TGTGCCAGCAGTGCCCCGGTTAGTGAAGCTTTCTTT; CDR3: CASSAPVSEAFF
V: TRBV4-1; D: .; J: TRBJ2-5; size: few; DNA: TGCGCCAGCAGCGAGAGGGGCACTCAAGAGACCCAGTACTTC; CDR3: CASSERGTQETQYF
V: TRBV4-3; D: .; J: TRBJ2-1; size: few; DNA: TGCGCCAGCAGCCAAGTCGCCGGGGGTATTAACAATGAGCAGTTCTTC; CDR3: CASSQVAGGINNEQFF
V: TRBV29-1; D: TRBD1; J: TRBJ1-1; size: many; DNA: TGCAGCGTGGGGCGACAGGGAAACACTGAAGCTTTCTTT; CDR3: CSVGRQGNTEAFF